Listed below are T cell receptor beta chains from one sample, sequenced in a study of spatial heterogeneity in lung cancer. Via MiXCR, TCRdb re-called the 5' RACE reads, giving one row per CDR3 protein. The sample carries 4,000 or so distinct CDR3 sequences, roughly a tenth recorded once. Sequencing used lung tumor tissue, obtained at surgery. The receptors originated from a male donor with early-stage non-small cell lung cancer. The CDR3 runs from the conserved cysteine through the conserved F or W. D genes are given only for firm matches. Clone size, where shown, is once, few, many, or a class for clones that have expanded.

TRBV7-8	many	TRBJ2-5	TRBD1	TGTGCCAGCAGCTTATCCCTGAACAGGGGGGAGACCCAGTACTTC	CASSLSLNRGETQYF
TRBV12-3/TRBV12-4	many	TRBJ2-3	TRBD1	TGTGCCAGCAGTTCCCTCTTCAAGACAGGGGACACAGATACGCAGTATTTT	CASSSLFKTGDTDTQYF
TRBV28	many	TRBJ1-5	TRBD1	TGTGCCAGCAGTCCTCGATCGACAGGGTTTGGTCAGCCCCAGCATTTT	CASSPRSTGFGQPQHF
TRBV24-1	many	TRBJ2-7	TRBD1	TGTGCCACCAGTGATGGGACAGACTACGAGCAGTACTTC	CATSDGTDYEQYF
TRBV7-2	few	TRBJ2-3	TRBD2	TGTGCCAGCAGCGCTAGCGGGGCTAGCACAGATACGCAGTATTTT	CASSASGASTDTQYF
TRBV3-1	NA	TRBJ1-4	NA	TGTGCCAGCAGCCAAAGGAAGACAGGCTTTAATGAAAAACTGTTTTTT	CASSQRKTGFNEKLFF
TRBV6-1	medium-sized	TRBJ1-2	TRBD1	TGTGCCAGCAACCGAGACAGGGCTAGAGGCTACACCTTC	CASNRDRARGYTF
TRBV27	few	TRBJ1-2	NA	TGTGCCAGCAGTTTTACGGGGAACTATGGCTACACCTTC	CASSFTGNYGYTF
TRBV29-1	NA	TRBJ2-7	TRBD1	TGCAGCGTTACCCTACCCCGAGCAGGGGGCTACGAGCAGTACTTC	CSVTLPRAGGYEQYF
TRBV10-1	many	TRBJ1-1	NA	TGCGCCACGGCTGAAGCTTTCTTT	CATAEAFF
TRBV20-1	large	TRBJ1-5	NA	TGCAGTGCTAGGGGGGGTGGCTGGAGCAATCAGCCCCAGCATTTT	CSARGGGWSNQPQHF
TRBV7-3	many	TRBJ1-4	NA	TGTGCCAGCAGCTTAAGAGGTCGGTCGGATGAAAAACTGTTTTTT	CASSLRGRSDEKLFF
TRBV27	few	TRBJ2-1	NA	TGTGCCAGCAGTTTATCGTGGGGTGGGACCTCCAGGTACAATGAGCAGTTCTTC	CASSLSWGGTSRYNEQFF
TRBV20-1	many	TRBJ2-2	NA	TGCAGTGCTAGACACCCGGGCGGGGAGCTGTTTTTT	CSARHPGGELFF
TRBV6-6	medium-sized	TRBJ2-7	NA	TGTGCCAGCAGTTACGGCACTCTCTACGAGCAGTACTTC	CASSYGTLYEQYF
TRBV10-3	NA	TRBJ2-1	TRBD1	TGTGCCATCGCAGGGGGCTGGTACAATGAGCAGTTCTTC	CAIAGGWYNEQFF
TRBV5-6	few	TRBJ1-2	NA	TGTGCCAGCAGCCAAGGACAGACCGTATATGGCTACACCTTC	CASSQGQTVYGYTF
TRBV20-1	few	TRBJ1-4	NA	TGCAGTGCTTCAACCCAGGGAGTCGGGGAAAAACTGTTTTTT	CSASTQGVGEKLFF
TRBV4-3	medium-sized	TRBJ2-1	TRBD2	TGCGCCAGCCAAGAGGCGCTTAGCGGGAGATACAATGAGCAGTTCTTC	CASQEALSGRYNEQFF
TRBV7-9	NA	TRBJ2-7	TRBD1	TGTGCCAGCAGAGAGGGGGCCAACTCCTACGAGCAGTACTTC	CASREGANSYEQYF
TRBV6-2/TRBV6-3	many	TRBJ2-7	TRBD2	TGTGCCAGCAGTTCAAGGACTAGCGGGAGTTACGAGCAGTACTTC	CASSSRTSGSYEQYF
TRBV7-2	few	TRBJ2-3	NA	TGTGCCAGCAGCTTAGACAGTAGCACAGATACGCAGTATTTT	CASSLDSSTDTQYF
TRBV12-3/TRBV12-4	medium-sized	TRBJ2-1	NA	TGTGCCAGCAGTTTAATCCCCCAACAATACAGTCACAATGAGCAGTTCTTC	CASSLIPQQYSHNEQFF
TRBV4-3	many	TRBJ2-5	TRBD1	TGCGCCAGCAGCCCGTCTAGCCCAGGGGGCCACCAAGAGACCCAGTACTTC	CASSPSSPGGHQETQYF
TRBV6-5	NA	TRBJ2-1	TRBD2	TGTGCCAGCAGTTACCTCGGGGGGGAGAATGAGCAGTTCTTC	CASSYLGGENEQFF
TRBV4-2	many	TRBJ1-4	TRBD1	TGTGCCAGCAGCCAAGATACCGCGGGGACAGGGGAACTTTACTATGAAAAACTGTTTTTT	CASSQDTAGTGELYYEKLFF
TRBV18	medium-sized	TRBJ2-7	NA	TGTGCCAGCTCACCACCGTCTAGCTACGAGCAGTACTTC	CASSPPSSYEQYF
TRBV2	few	TRBJ2-3	NA	TGTGCCAGCAGTTACAGGGGAGGGCCAGATACGCAGTATTTT	CASSYRGGPDTQYF
TRBV28	many	TRBJ2-7	NA	TGTGCCAGCAGTTTAGTTATAGGTAATTCTTACGAGCAGTACTTC	CASSLVIGNSYEQYF
TRBV10-3	many	TRBJ2-1	NA	TGTGCCATCAGTGAGTCTCTCAATGAGCAGTTCTTC	CAISESLNEQFF
TRBV27	NA	TRBJ2-7	TRBD2	TGTGCCAGCAGTGCCCGACTAGCGGGAGGGTTCCACGAGCAGTACTTC	CASSARLAGGFHEQYF
TRBV6-1	medium-sized	TRBJ1-1	NA	TGTGCCAGCATCCGAGAGGGGACCCTGAACACTGAAGCTTTCTTT	CASIREGTLNTEAFF
TRBV4-2	medium-sized	TRBJ2-1	TRBD2	TGTGCCAGCAGCCGCCTAGACGGAACTAGCGGGAAAAGGGGAGAGCAGTTCTTC	CASSRLDGTSGKRGEQFF
TRBV30	medium-sized	TRBJ2-2	NA	TGTGCCAGGGGTCAGGGGAATACCGGGGAGCTGTTTTTT	CARGQGNTGELFF
TRBV7-9	few	TRBJ2-7	NA	TGTGCCAGCAGCCCAGCCGCGGGGCCCTACGAGCAGTACTTC	CASSPAAGPYEQYF
TRBV11-3	NA	TRBJ1-6	NA	TGTGCCAGCAGCTCCGAACATAATTCACCCCTCCACTTT	CASSSEHNSPLHF
TRBV6-1	medium-sized	TRBJ2-5	NA	TGTGCCAGCAGTGTGACGGGACGCCCGGTGGGGACCCAGTACTTC	CASSVTGRPVGTQYF
TRBV4-2	medium-sized	TRBJ2-1	TRBD2	TGTGCCAGCAGCCCGCGGATAGCGGGAGGCCTACAAAGGCTCTCCTACAATGAGCAGTTCTTC	CASSPRIAGGLQRLSYNEQFF
TRBV23-1	NA	TRBJ2-7	NA	TGCGCCAGCAGTCTGACGGGTACCTACGAGCAGTACTTC	CASSLTGTYEQYF
TRBV7-9	many	TRBJ1-1	NA	TGTGCCAGCAGTCTAATGGGCATGAACACTGAAGCTTTCTTT	CASSLMGMNTEAFF
TRBV27	medium-sized	TRBJ2-1	TRBD1	TGTGCCAGCAGTTCGTCCGGGACAGGGTTGTTCAATGAGCAGTTCTTC	CASSSSGTGLFNEQFF
TRBV2	few	TRBJ1-5	NA	TGTGCCAGCAGCGGGGACAACTCCAATCAGCCCCAGCATTTT	CASSGDNSNQPQHF
TRBV3-1	many	TRBJ2-7	NA	TGTGCCAGCAGCCAAGAGTCTAGAAGGCAGTACTTC	CASSQESRRQYF
TRBV4-3	medium-sized	TRBJ2-7	TRBD1	TGCGCCAGCAGCCCCGGGGGACAGGGTCGCGAGCAGTACTTC	CASSPGGQGREQYF
TRBV28	many	TRBJ1-1	NA	TGTGCCTCCAGACGTACGCTGGAGACTGAAGCTTTCTTT	CASRRTLETEAFF
TRBV29-1	NA	TRBJ2-3	TRBD2	TGCAGCGTAGAAGCGGGAGGCGCAGATACGCAGTATTTT	CSVEAGGADTQYF
TRBV7-3	medium-sized	TRBJ2-1	TRBD2	TGTGCCAGCAGCTTACATACTAGCGGGAGGGCCGATGAGCAGTTCTTC	CASSLHTSGRADEQFF
TRBV4-3	many	TRBJ2-7	NA	TGCGCCAGCAGCCAAGAATGGCGGCAGGGCTTCTACGAGCAGTACTTC	CASSQEWRQGFYEQYF
TRBV6-5	NA	TRBJ2-6	NA	TGTGCCAGCAACAACCGACAGACTGGGGCCAACGTCCTGACTTTC	CASNNRQTGANVLTF
TRBV11-2	NA	TRBJ2-7	TRBD2	TGTGCCAGCAGCTTCAGACCTAGCGGGAGATTCTACGAGCAGTACTTC	CASSFRPSGRFYEQYF
TRBV30	few	TRBJ1-5	NA	TGTGCCTGGAGTGTACGTCGGATCAATCAGCCCCAGCATTTT	CAWSVRRINQPQHF